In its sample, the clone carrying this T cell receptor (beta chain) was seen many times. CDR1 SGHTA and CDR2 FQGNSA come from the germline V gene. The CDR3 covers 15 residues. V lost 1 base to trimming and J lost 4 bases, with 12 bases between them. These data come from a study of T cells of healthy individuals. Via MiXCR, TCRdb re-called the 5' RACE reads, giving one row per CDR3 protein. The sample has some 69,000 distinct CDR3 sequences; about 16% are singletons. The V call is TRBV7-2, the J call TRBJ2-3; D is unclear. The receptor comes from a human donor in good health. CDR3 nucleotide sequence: TGTGCCAGCAGCTTAGAACTCACTTACGCAGATACGCAGTATTTT. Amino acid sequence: CASSLELTYADTQYF.